Shown below are 32 T cell receptor beta chains from a single sample sequenced in a study of T cells expressing NK-cell markers. TCRdb reworked the 5' RACE reads into one entry per CDR3 protein, no DNA. Here the sample table reports 350,000 to 500,000 distinct CDR3 sequences. Sequencing used blood T cells: a sorted CD56 or NKG2C T cell subset, CD4+ or CD8+ T cells, or bulk PBMC T cells (not recorded which). The receptors shown here come from a woman between 18 and 69 years old in good health.

The chain joins TRBV7-2 to TRBJ2-3. The germline V gene encodes CDR1 SGHTA and CDR2 FQGNSA. There are 15 residues in the CDR3. The CDR3 here is CASSPNYLDTDTQYF.

This chain uses TRBV15 with TRBJ2-2; the D call of TRBD2 rests on TCRdb alone, since no DNA is present to check it. CDR1 and CDR2 (germline): LNHNV, YYDKDF (reference sequence). This CDR3 region has 16 residues. CDR3: CATSREIGGYTGELFF.

This CDR3 reads CASSLADSRTDTQYF. V usage is TRBV7-6 and J usage is TRBJ2-3; the TRBD2 assignment by TCRdb is unverifiable without DNA. The CDR3 has 15 residues. Germline V gene data show CDR1 as SGHVS and CDR2 as FNYEAQ.

This sequence joins TRBV20-1 and TRBJ2-1; TCRdb designates TRBD2, a call that cannot be tested without DNA. The CDR3 sequence is 14 residues long. Germline V gives CDR1 DFQATT, CDR2 SNEGSKA (reference sequence). The chain's CDR3 is CSAPGLAGANEQFF.

The chain is built from TRBV5-6 and TRBJ2-4; TCRdb gives TRBD2 as the D gene, but with no DNA this cannot be confirmed. CDR1 is SGHDT and CDR2 is YYEEEE in the germline V gene. The CDR3 runs 18 residues. The CDR3: CASSPRLRTSRGKNIQYF.

The V gene is TRBV5-4, the J gene TRBJ1-4; TCRdb indicates TRBD1, and absent DNA this call remains unverified. Looked up from germline, CDR1 is SGHNT and CDR2 is YYREEE (reference sequence). CDR3 length equals 14 residues. CDR3 residues: CASSSTGGSEKLFF. The whole variable domain, filled in from reference TRBV5-4 and TRBJ1-4, reads ETGVTQSPTHLIKTRGQQVTLRCSSQSGHNTVSWYQQALGQGPQFIFQYYREEENGRGNFPPRFSGLQFPNYSSELNVNALELDDSALYLCASSSTGGSEKLFFGSGTQLSVL.

The chain has TRBV12-3 or TRBV12-4 and TRBJ1-2; TCRdb selects TRBD1, and the lack of DNA leaves this call unchecked. The CDR3 is 13 residues long. The CDR3 spells CASSFSGAYGYTF.

V usage is TRBV7-9 and J usage is TRBJ1-5; the D gene TCRdb calls, TRBD1, cannot be checked with no DNA. Germline loops: CDR1 SEHNR, CDR2 FQNEAQ (reference sequence). CDR3 size: 15 residues. This chain's CDR3 is CASSWGEVGYQPQHF. Full variable domain (outside the CDR3, taken from reference TRBV7-9 and TRBJ1-5): DTGVSQNPRHKITKRGQNVTFRCDPISEHNRLYWYRQTLGQGPEFLTYFQNEAQLEKSRLLSDRFSAERPKGSFSTLEIQRTEQGDSAMYLCASSWGEVGYQPQHFGDGTRLSIL.

This chain uses TRBV9 with TRBJ1-1. CDR1 is SGDLS and CDR2 is YYNGEE in the germline V gene. The CDR3 totals 12 residues. The CDR3 region is CASSGVNTEAFF.

V gene TRBV11-2 combines with J gene TRBJ2-1; TCRdb outputs TRBD2, but without DNA this stays unchecked. Germline loops: CDR1 SGHAT, CDR2 FQNNGV. The CDR3 contains 18 residues. The CDR3 loop reads CASSLWATSDGSYNEQFF.

The chain has TRBV7-8 and TRBJ2-1; TCRdb reports TRBD1, a call that lacks DNA to check it against. From germline, CDR1 is SGHVS and CDR2 FQNEAQ. CDR3 length: 14 residues. The chain's CDR3 is CASSLLTGDNEQFF. Drawing the rest from reference TRBV7-8 and TRBJ2-1, the complete variable domain is GAGVSQSPRYKVAKRGQDVALRCDPISGHVSLFWYQQALGQGPEFLTYFQNEAQLDKSGLPSDRFFAERPEGSVSTLKIQRTQQEDSAVYLCASSLLTGDNEQFFGPGTRLTVL.

The chain has TRBV7-2 and TRBJ1-5; as DNA is missing, the TRBD1 call by TCRdb cannot be tested. In germline, CDR1 is SGHTA, CDR2 FQGNSA. CDR3 length: 14 residues. CDR3 residues: CASSPEAQGQPQHF.

This chain connects TRBV7-9 to TRBJ1-2; TCRdb's D call of TRBD1 is untestable without DNA. From germline, CDR1 is SEHNR and CDR2 FQNEAQ (reference sequence). The CDR3 spans 13 residues. CDR3 in amino acids: CASSPGGYYGYTF.

V and J are TRBV14 and TRBJ2-3; with no DNA, the TCRdb D assignment of TRBD2 cannot be verified. The CDR3 has 15 amino acids. Germline-derived CDR1 and CDR2 are SGHDN and FVKESK. The CDR3 sequence: CASSQGVAGGLPQYF.

The chain has TRBV29-1 and TRBJ2-3; absent DNA, TCRdb's TRBD2 call cannot be checked. Germline lookup yields CDR1 SQVTM and CDR2 ANQGSEA. This CDR3 has 14 residues. The CDR3 here is CSVGYSQELDTQYF.

The chain joins TRBV2 to TRBJ2-2. The germline CDR1 and CDR2 sequences are SNHLY and FYNNEI. The CDR3 loop spans 13 amino acids. CDR3 amino acids: CASGWSATGELFF.

V usage is TRBV19 and J usage is TRBJ2-5; TCRdb's D call of TRBD1 is untestable without DNA. CDR1 is LNHDA and CDR2 is SQIVND in the germline V gene (reference sequence). CDR3 length: 13 residues. CDR3 region: CASSNRGGETQYF.

This chain uses TRBV5-1 with TRBJ2-6; as DNA is missing, the TRBD1 call by TCRdb cannot be tested. The germline CDR1 and CDR2 sequences are SGHRS and YFSETQ. The CDR3 has 15 residues. The CDR3 loop reads CASSRQESGANVLTF.

The chain has TRBV14 and TRBJ1-1; TCRdb calls TRBD1, which cannot be checked without DNA. Germline CDR1 SGHDN, CDR2 FVKESK. The CDR3 is 13 residues long. The CDR3 protein is CASRTGLNTEAFF. Supplemented by reference TRBV14 and TRBJ1-1, the full variable domain reads EAGVTQFPSHSVIEKGQTVTLRCDPISGHDNLYWYRRVMGKEIKFLLHFVKESKQDESGMPNNRFLAERTGGTYSTLKVQPAELEDSGVYFCASRTGLNTEAFFGQGTRLTVV.

The chain is built from TRBV30 and TRBJ2-7; TCRdb returns TRBD1, unconfirmable since there is no DNA. The CDR3 is made up of 13 amino acids. Germline V gene sequence: CDR1 GTSNPN, CDR2 SVGIG (reference sequence). CDR3 amino acids: CAWSVLTGREQYF.

CDR3 in amino acids: CTSSTTVGDTQYF. The J gene is TRBJ2-3, the V gene TRBV12-3 or TRBV12-4. The length of the CDR3 is 13 residues.

The V call is TRBV25-1, the J call TRBJ1-5; the TCRdb call, TRBD1, lacks DNA for checking. The CDR3 has 13 amino acids. The germline CDR1 and CDR2 sequences are MGHDK and SYGVNS. CDR3 sequence reads: CASSGQGSQPQHF.

Here the CDR3 reads CASSFPLGPGYTF. This rearrangement joins TRBV7-9 to TRBJ1-2; the D gene TCRdb calls, TRBD1, cannot be checked with no DNA. CDR3 length equals 13 residues. Germline loops: CDR1 SEHNR, CDR2 FQNEAQ (reference sequence).

V and J are TRBV18 and TRBJ2-2; TCRdb picks TRBD2, but there is no DNA to check that call. Per the germline V gene, CDR1 is KGHSH and CDR2 is LQKENI. The CDR3 totals 18 residues. The CDR3 loop is CASSPPSTSWAYTGELFF.

V and J are TRBV7-8 and TRBJ1-6. Germline V gives CDR1 SGHVS, CDR2 FQNEAQ. The CDR3 spans 14 residues. The CDR3 loop reads CASSLLDLGSPLHF.

The chain joins TRBV29-1 to TRBJ1-2; no DNA is available, so the TRBD1 call from TCRdb remains unchecked. The V gene's germline CDR1 is SQVTM and CDR2 ANQGSEA. The CDR3 contains 11 residues. CDR3 region: CSVVIGPPYTF. The whole variable domain, remainder taken from reference TRBV29-1 and TRBJ1-2, is SAVISQKPSRDICQRGTSLTIQCQVDSQVTMMFWYRQQPGQSLTLIATANQGSEATYESGFVIDKFPISRPNLTFSTLTVSNMSPEDSSIYLCSVVIGPPYTFGSGTRLTVV.

The chain uses TRBV12-3 or TRBV12-4 and TRBJ2-3; without DNA, the TCRdb call of TRBD2 cannot be checked. The CDR3 has 15 amino acids. The CDR3 loop is CASPPTRSLTDTQYF.

This chain joins TRBV12-3 or TRBV12-4 and TRBJ2-1; the TCRdb D gene call, TRBD1, has no DNA to confirm it. The CDR3 runs to 16 residues. Here the CDR3 reads CASSLLGPSSYNEQFF.

The chain carries TRBV27 and TRBJ2-2; TCRdb lists TRBD1, though no DNA is available to test this call. There are 15 residues in the CDR3. The germline gives CDR1 MNHEY, CDR2 SMNVEV (reference sequence). This chain's CDR3 is CASRSGAGATGELFF.

The CDR3 sequence: CATSRADSYNEQFF. The rearrangement joins TRBV15 to TRBJ2-1. Germline CDR1 is LNHNV and CDR2 is YYDKDF (reference sequence). The CDR3 runs to 14 residues.

The genes are TRBV9 and TRBJ2-3. Germline CDR1 reads SGDLS; CDR2 reads YYNGEE. This CDR3 has 12 residues. CDR3 residues: CASSAHTDTQYF.

The V call is TRBV7-2, the J call TRBJ1-4; the D call from TCRdb, TRBD1, cannot be confirmed without DNA. Germline V gene lookup returns CDR1 SGHTA and CDR2 FQGNSA. The CDR3 contains 15 residues. The CDR3 loop reads CASSFRGLSDEKLFF.